The source of this T cell receptor (beta chain) is a study of shared clonotypes between healthy human individuals. For the study at large: Used for every donor were three CD4 naive, three CD4 memory, two CD8 naive and one CD8 memory plate.

The study ran the assay at deep level. Method: immunoSEQ multiplex PCR; TCRdb's copy keeps in-frame clones and lacks some. The table includes some 89,000 clones, about 68% detected once. The CDR3 is 13 amino acids. V was trimmed by 1 base and J by 6 bases, leaving 9 bases between them. In germline, CDR1 is MNHNS, CDR2 SASEGT. This clone was counted between two and nine times. The target antigen is unknown. Study observations and caveats: Non-shared clonotypes had lower generation probabilities than those shared by all four donors.

The chain joins TRBV6-1 to TRBJ1-1, with D possibly TRBD1 on 5 matching bases. Sequencing was carried out using memory CD8+ T cells sorted from blood. The subset is: CD45RO+ cells pooled with CCR7-negative TemRA cells. The clonotype comes from a man in his thirties or forties in good health. The CDR3 region is CASSEEVQAEAFF. In DNA form, the CDR3 reads TGTGCCAGCAGTGAAGAGGTACAGGCTGAAGCTTTCTTT.